The 22 T cell receptor beta chains given below trace back to one sample, sequenced in a study of T cell responses to AZD1222 COVID-19 vaccine. Sequencing was performed with immunoSEQ multiplex PCR; in TCRdb, only in-frame clones are kept and a portion is missing. The data hold fewer than 150,000 clones, with approximately 90% observed a single time. Material: peripheral blood, obtained on day 0 of AZD1222 vaccination. Receptor source: an adult in good health.

The chain recombines TRBV7-2 with TRBJ2-7; TRBD1 matches 10 bases. Germline CDR1 is SGHTA and CDR2 is FQGNSA. With 5 bases clipped from V and 6 bases from J, the junction kept 10 bases outside the gene matches. There are 15 residues in the CDR3. The CDR3 DNA reads as TGTGCCAGCAGCCAAGAGGGGACAGGGGTCCGCGAGCAGTACTTC. It is translated as CASSQEGTGVREQYF.

The CDR3 DNA reads TGTGCCAGCAGCCCCTTCCCCGGAAACACCATATATTTT. Protein: CASSPFPGNTIYF. V is TRBV16 and J is TRBJ1-3; no clear D gene. Trimming removed 4 bases at V and 4 bases at J, with 8 bases between. Looked up from germline, CDR1 is KGHSY and CDR2 is FQNENV. The CDR3 length is 13 residues.

This clone was observed once. CDR3 sequence (DNA): TGTGCCAGCAGCTTAATCCAGGGGGCTGAAGCTTTCTTT. Its translation: CASSLIQGAEAFF. The chain is built from TRBV11-2 and TRBJ1-1; 7 nucleotides match TRBD1. After removal of 2 bases from V and 6 bases from J, the junction contained 3 bases not matched to a gene. Germline V CDR1 and CDR2: SGHAT, FQNNGV. The CDR3 consists of 13 residues.

The J gene is TRBJ2-1, the V gene TRBV27; 9 bases match TRBD2. The CDR3 contains 16 residues. With V trimmed by 6 bases and J by 10 bases, 16 bases remained unmatched. CDR1 is MNHEY, CDR2 SMNVEV, per germline (reference sequence). The CDR3 nucleotides are TGTGCCAGCAGATCCTTGTCGGTAGCGGGAGTTCGGGAGCAGTTCTTC. Amino acids: CASRSLSVAGVREQFF.

This clone was seen only once. The chain couples TRBV6-5 to TRBJ1-2, with no clear D. Germline V gene lookup returns CDR1 MNHEY and CDR2 SVGAGI. The CDR3 is 14 residues long. The germline V and J ends were trimmed by 2 bases and 5 bases, with 12 bases remaining between them. CDR3 sequence (DNA): TGTGCCAGCAGTTACCGAATGAACACTTATGGCTACACCTTC. Translation: CASSYRMNTYGYTF.

This chain joins TRBV7-2 and TRBJ2-7, with D maybe TRBD1 (5 bases). Germline assignment: CDR1 SGHTA and CDR2 FQGNSA. This CDR3 has 14 amino acids. Trimming shortened V by 3 bases and J by 0 bases, and 9 bases separated the two germline ends. The CDR3 reads CASSLDMTSYEQYF. CDR3 DNA sequence: TGTGCCAGCAGCTTGGACATGACCTCCTACGAGCAGTACTTC.

The chain recombines TRBV7-2 with TRBJ2-5; D unclear. V was trimmed by 8 bases and J by 0 bases, leaving 13 bases between them. Germline V gene sequence: CDR1 SGHTA, CDR2 FQGNSA. This CDR3 comprises 14 residues. The CDR3 region has the DNA TGTGCCAGCGGGGTTCCAGAGTACCAAGAGACCCAGTACTTC. Translation gives CASGVPEYQETQYF.

This clone appeared once. The J gene is TRBJ2-3, the V gene TRBV6-2 or TRBV6-3, with D perhaps matching TRBD1 or TRBD2 (5 bases each). Germline V gene data show CDR1 as MNHEY and CDR2 as SVGEGT. Deletions cut 5 bases from V and 7 bases from J, with 16 bases between. The CDR3 covers 14 residues. This chain's CDR3 is CASSKTGTGYTQYF. The CDR3 nucleotides read TGTGCCAGCAGTAAAACCGGGACCGGATATACGCAGTATTTT.

This rearrangement joins TRBV28 to TRBJ1-2, with D perhaps TRBD1 (5 bases). Trimming pared 7 bases from V and 9 bases from J, leaving 18 bases between. The CDR3 has 13 residues. Germline-derived CDR1 and CDR2 are MDHEN and SYDVKM. CDR3 residues: CASTTGAVHRYTF. DNA of the CDR3: TGTGCCAGCACCACCGGGGCAGTCCATCGCTACACCTTC.

The rearrangement joins TRBV7-9 to TRBJ1-2; no reliable D call. CDR3 length: 15 residues. The germline V gene encodes CDR1 SEHNR and CDR2 FQNEAQ (reference sequence). With 1 base removed from V and 4 bases from J, the gap between germline ends came to 13 bases. The CDR3 region has the DNA TGTGCCAGCAGCTTAGGGACCCCTCAAACCTATGGCTACACCTTC. It is translated as CASSLGTPQTYGYTF. The entire variable domain, with the rest obtained from reference TRBV7-9 and TRBJ1-2, is as follows: DTGVSQNPRHKITKRGQNVTFRCDPISEHNRLYWYRQTLGQGPEFLTYFQNEAQLEKSRLLSDRFSAERPKGSFSTLEIQRTEQGDSAMYLCASSLGTPQTYGYTFGSGTRLTVV.

The chain uses TRBV4-3 and TRBJ1-5; D gene unclear. CDR1 and CDR2 from the germline V gene are LGHNA and YSLEER. The CDR3 is 15 residues long. Trimming removed 0 bases at V and 4 bases at J, with 10 bases between. This CDR3 reads CASSQDWAENQPQHF. The CDR3 DNA reads as TGCGCCAGCAGCCAAGATTGGGCTGAGAATCAGCCCCAGCATTTT.

The gene calls are TRBV4-1 and TRBJ2-3, with TRBD2 as a possible D gene (6 bases). Germline CDR1 is MGHRA and CDR2 is YSYEKL. The CDR3 consists of 15 residues. Trimming pared 1 base from V and 13 bases from J, leaving 21 bases between. The CDR3 DNA follows: TGCGCCAGCAGCCAAGGAGGAGGGAACCCAACTCATAAGTATTTT. Its translation is CASSQGGGNPTHKYF.

The CDR3 region has the DNA TGTGCCATCAGTGAGTTGGAGGCGGGAAGTACCAAAAACATTCAGTACTTC. Translated: CAISELEAGSTKNIQYF. The chain joins TRBV10-3 to TRBJ2-4; tentative D call: TRBD2 (6 bases). CDR3 size: 17 residues. CDR1 and CDR2 (germline): ENHRY, SYGVKD. V lost 1 base, J lost 2 bases, and 15 bases lay in between.

The table lists this clone with a count of one. The J gene is TRBJ2-1, the V gene TRBV6-1, with 11 bases that match TRBD2. Germline V CDR1 and CDR2: MNHNS, SASEGT. CDR3 length equals 17 residues. V dropped 4 bases and J dropped 8; count of bases not matched to a gene: 13. This CDR3 is CASSAPVLAGGQDEQFF. The DNA for the CDR3 is TGTGCCAGCAGTGCCCCGGTCCTAGCGGGGGGCCAGGATGAGCAGTTCTTC.

The chain links TRBV4-1 to TRBJ2-2; unclear D gene. This CDR3 is 13 amino acids long. Between the trimmed V and J ends, which lost 0 bases and 6 bases, there was a span of 5 bases. Germline CDR1 is MGHRA and CDR2 is YSYEKL. The CDR3: CASSQDVSGELFF. The CDR3 DNA reads TGCGCCAGCAGCCAAGATGTATCCGGGGAGCTGTTTTTT.

This chain uses TRBV19 with TRBJ1-2; 7 positions agree with TRBD1. V was pared by 0 bases and J by 7 bases, with 8 bases of the junction left unmatched. Per germline, CDR1 LNHDA and CDR2 SQIVND (reference sequence). There are 15 residues in the CDR3. CDR3 region: CASSIDPDRTRGYTF. The CDR3 nucleotides read TGTGCCAGTAGTATAGACCCGGACAGGACCCGTGGCTACACCTTC.

This clone came up once. The chain uses TRBV7-9 and TRBJ1-5; D not resolved. From germline, CDR1 is SEHNR and CDR2 FQNEAQ (reference sequence). The CDR3 contains 14 residues. Trimming pared 4 bases from V and 5 bases from J, leaving 12 bases between. The DNA for the CDR3 is TGTGCCAGCAGCTCGATAGGGCCCCATCAGCCCCAGCATTTT. It is translated as CASSSIGPHQPQHF.

This clone was recorded once. The chain carries TRBV9 and TRBJ1-1; 8 nucleotides align to TRBD1. Germline V gene sequence: CDR1 SGDLS, CDR2 YYNGEE. This CDR3 is built from 14 residues. J lost 7 bases, V lost 0 bases, and 5 bases had no gene match. The CDR3 here is CASSVESGGVEAFF. Here the CDR3 DNA reads TGTGCCAGCAGCGTAGAGTCAGGGGGCGTTGAAGCTTTCTTT.

CDR3 nucleotides: TGTGCCAGCAGTGTAATGCGGGACGTGGAAGATGGCTACACCTTC. Translating it yields CASSVMRDVEDGYTF. The chain uses TRBV6-2 or TRBV6-3 and TRBJ1-2; a weak D match, TRBD1 (5 bases). Between the trimmed V and J ends, which lost 5 bases and 6 bases, there was a span of 19 bases. This CDR3 has 15 amino acids. Germline CDR1 is MNHEY and CDR2 is SVGEGT.

The chain uses TRBV19 and TRBJ1-2, with 9 nucleotides matching TRBD1. Germline loops: CDR1 LNHDA, CDR2 SQIVND (reference sequence). V gave up 11 bases and J gave up 8 bases; unmatched junction bases: 6. The CDR3 has 11 residues. The CDR3 sequence is CAGGTGFGYTF. Here the CDR3 DNA reads TGTGCCGGAGGGACAGGGTTCGGCTACACCTTC.

This clone has only one observation. The chain couples TRBV20-1 to TRBJ2-5; D is uncertain. Per the germline V gene, CDR1 is DFQATT and CDR2 is SNEGSKA (reference sequence). This CDR3 region has 10 residues. Deletions cut 3 bases from V and 5 bases from J, with 4 bases between. CDR3: CSASKETQYF. As DNA, the CDR3 is TGCAGTGCTAGCAAGGAGACCCAGTACTTC.

The gene calls are TRBV11-2 and TRBJ2-7; 10 bases line up with TRBD2. Germline V gene sequence: CDR1 SGHAT, CDR2 FQNNGV. The CDR3 length is 16 residues. J lost 4 bases, V lost 0 bases, and 6 bases had no gene match. The CDR3 region is CASSLDHASGSYEQYF. CDR3 nucleotides: TGTGCCAGCAGCTTAGATCACGCTAGCGGGAGTTACGAGCAGTACTTC.